This T cell receptor beta chain was sequenced in a study of blood T cell repertoires in COVID-19. There are 14 residues in the CDR3. CDR1 LNHDA and CDR2 SQIVND come from the germline V gene (reference sequence). The ends were cut back, 6 bases at V and 5 bases at J, with 14 bases in the middle. Original analysis: Estimation of nucleated cell counts was performed using reference gene primer amplification. Sequenced by immunoSEQ multiplex PCR; TCRdb stores in-frame clones only, minus some. The V and J calls and the clone size are those of that table, but D and trimming were determined from the DNA. The sample includes under 350,000 clones, roughly 85% of them seen just once.

The sequencing input was peripheral blood. This receptor was obtained from a human donor in a cohort sampled during active COVID-19. The chain recombines TRBV19 with TRBJ1-5; maybe TRBD1 (6 bases). The CDR3 nucleotides are TGTGCCAGTAGCCTAGGGGGGGATGATCAGCCCCAGCATTTT. Translation: CASSLGGDDQPQHF.